Sequencing of this T cell receptor beta chain was carried out in a study of human T cells and chemical hapten exposure. Study as a whole: On approximately 2 cm by approximately 2 cm of upper inner arm skin, sensitization was performed with 2% DPC. Per-sample TCR yield variability stemmed mainly from small pooled library volume differences.

Findings and caveats of the study: Each of the donors had alopecia, so their immune responses may not resemble those of healthy people.

Time point reported: patch test 1, 2 weeks after DPC sensitization. Regarding treatment: therapeutic diphenylcyclopropenone sensitization with weekly scalp DPC. The CDR3 sequence is 13 residues long. V was trimmed by 2 bases and J by 6 bases, leaving 10 bases between them. Unique molecular identifiers were attached to individual cDNA molecules within the library. TCRdb used MiXCR to reprocess the RACE reads, holding one entry per CDR3 protein. The sample lists some 77,000 distinct CDR3 sequences, over 9% occurring once. This clonotype was observed at least ten times. The antigen is not known. The TCR originated in a woman aged 45-65 years with alopecia areata. Some clones in this sample may be carry-over from other donors' samples. The starting material was whole blood, obtained in connection with sensitization to the hapten diphenylcyclopropenone (DPC). The chain has TRBV12-3 or TRBV12-4 and TRBJ1-2; D possibly corresponds to TRBD1 (5 bases). The CDR3 sequence is CASSLQGQDGYTF. The CDR3 DNA reads as TGTGCCAGCAGTTTACAGGGCCAGGATGGCTACACCTTC.